This T cell receptor beta chain was sequenced in a study of early T cells in non-severe SARS-CoV-2 infection. Individual cDNA molecules were tagged with unique molecular identifiers. TCRdb reanalysed the 5' RACE reads using MiXCR and keeps one entry per CDR3 protein. The table includes tens of thousands of distinct CDR3 sequences, less than 15% detected once. In germline, CDR1 is SGHRS, CDR2 YFSETQ. The CDR3 loop spans 16 amino acids. V was trimmed by 4 bases and J by 3 bases, leaving 20 bases between them. The rearrangement links TRBV5-1 to TRBJ2-7, with D unresolved. The source material was whole blood, sampled at baseline. The sequence derives from an adult who was a healthcare worker with PCR-confirmed SARS-CoV-2 infection or an uninfected control (not recorded which). Here the CDR3 reads CASSPRGERKSYEQYF. The CDR3, as DNA: TGCGCCAGCAGCCCTCGAGGTGAGCGTAAGAGCTACGAGCAGTACTTC.